This T cell receptor (beta chain) was found in a study of blood T cell repertoires in COVID-19. The overall study: Samples of COVID-19 (acute and convalescent) were obtained from the United States, Italy and Spain. Sources were T cells, B-cell-depleted T cells, or PBMCs; the material itself was cDNA or gDNA.

Germline V gene sequence: CDR1 MNHEY, CDR2 SVGAGI. This CDR3 comprises 15 residues. V shed 6 bases and J 1 base; nucleotides not matched to a gene: 7. This clone was found once. Study processing details: Estimated nucleated cell counts came from reference gene primer amplification. Generated by immunoSEQ multiplex PCR, the TCRdb table keeps only in-frame clones and is missing some. V and J calls and clone size are those listed in that table; D and trimming were worked out from the DNA. Of 300,000 to 400,000 clones listed, around nine tenths are singletons. The sample was peripheral blood. The chain recombines TRBV6-5 with TRBJ2-5, with 8 bases fitting TRBD1. This clonotype originated in a woman under 30 who had recovered from COVID-19. The CDR3 region has the DNA TGTGCCAGCAGGAAGGGGACAGGAGTCCAAGAGACCCAGTACTTC. As protein: CASRKGTGVQETQYF.